This entry concerns a single T cell receptor (beta chain). The data derive from a study of blood T cell repertoires in COVID-19. Overall study context: Sites across the United States, Italy and Spain contributed samples from acute and convalescent COVID-19. Sources were T cells, B-cell-depleted T cells, or PBMCs; the material itself was cDNA or gDNA.

The CDR3 is 14 amino acids. The authors' processing: Cell counts per sample came from amplifying reference gene primers. The table came from immunoSEQ multiplex PCR; TCRdb's copy has only in-frame clones and leaves some out. V and J calls and clone size are as listed in that table; D and trimming were resolved from the DNA. The sample carries around 280,000 clones, around four fifths recorded once. The sample taken for sequencing was peripheral blood. This chain uses TRBV21-1 with TRBJ1-5; the D segment call TRBD1 is taken from the table without a DNA check. TRBV21-1 is a pseudogene segment. The receptor was isolated from a woman aged 45 to 65 with active or convalescent COVID-19. The CDR3 here is CASSRQGRNQPQHF. The CDR3 region has the DNA TGTGCCAGCAGTCGACAGGGGCGCAATCAGCCCCAGCATTTT.